A selection of T cell receptor beta chains follows, all from one sample in a study of T cells in localized non-small cell lung cancer. TCRdb keeps only in-frame clones here, not all; method: immunoSEQ multiplex PCR. The data contain 15,000 to 20,000 clones, 82% of them singletons. The sequences come from peripheral blood, collected before any cancer treatment. These receptors were collected from a male donor at least 60 years old with stage I lung adenocarcinoma. Both conserved end residues are part of each CDR3. Each record gives: D gene, J gene, clone size, V gene, CDR3 DNA, CDR3 protein. A D gene is named only where the DNA matches it firmly. A clone size is listed for some rows: how often the clone was seen (once, few, many), or a class if it is expanded.

-	TRBJ2-3	few	TRBV7-2	TGTGCCAGCAGCTTAGCGCAGCACTCCCATACGCAGTATTTT	CASSLAQHSHTQYF
-	TRBJ2-5	-	TRBV20-1	TGCAGTGCTAGAGGGGAGGAGACCCAGTACTTC	CSARGEETQYF
TRBD1	TRBJ2-7	-	TRBV28	TGTGCCAGCAGTTCCCCGAGACAGGGGGCTACCTACGAGCAGTACTTC	CASSSPRQGATYEQYF
-	TRBJ1-5	-	TRBV28	TGTGCCAGCAGTTTATGGAGGGGTAGTCAGCCCCAGCATTTT	CASSLWRGSQPQHF
TRBD1	TRBJ1-6	few	TRBV7-2	TGTGCCAGCAGCTTATTGGGGACAGGGGCCTCACCCCTCCACTTT	CASSLLGTGASPLHF
-	TRBJ2-2	-	TRBV2	TGTGCCAGCAGTGCATCCTTGGGCGGGGAGCTGTTTTTT	CASSASLGGELFF
-	TRBJ2-1	-	TRBV19	TGTGCCAGTAGTGCGGACCTCTCCTACAATGAGCAGTTCTTC	CASSADLSYNEQFF
-	TRBJ1-2	-	TRBV6-1	TGTGCCAGCAGTGAAGAAAGGCCACCTACTAACTATGGCTACACCTTC	CASSEERPPTNYGYTF
TRBD1	TRBJ1-1	-	TRBV11-3	TGTGCCAGCAGCTTTGGACAGGGACAAACTGAAGCTTTCTTT	CASSFGQGQTEAFF
-	TRBJ2-5	once	TRBV9	TGTGCCAGCAGCCAGTCGACCGGGGCTTCTGAGACCCAGTACTTC	CASSQSTGASETQYF
-	TRBJ2-3	-	TRBV18	TGTGCCAGCTCACCACAAGGGAGCACAGATACGCAGTATTTT	CASSPQGSTDTQYF
-	TRBJ2-7	once	TRBV30	TGTGCCTGTATAACAGGGAGGCCCTACGAGCAGTACTTC	CACITGRPYEQYF
TRBD2	TRBJ2-2	-	TRBV11-2	TGTGCCAGCAGCTTAAATAGCGGGAGGATGACCGGGGAGCTGTTTTTT	CASSLNSGRMTGELFF
TRBD1	TRBJ1-1	-	TRBV4-1	TGCGCCAGCAGCCAAATCACCGGGACAGGGGGTCTAGGAACTGAAGCTTTCTTT	CASSQITGTGGLGTEAFF
-	TRBJ2-1	-	TRBV7-2	TGTGCCAGCAGCCAAACTAGTGGGGTTGGTGGTGAGCAGTTCTTC	CASSQTSGVGGEQFF
TRBD1	TRBJ1-5	-	TRBV2	TGTGCCAGCAGCGGTGACAGGGTACGACAGCCCCAGCATTTT	CASSGDRVRQPQHF